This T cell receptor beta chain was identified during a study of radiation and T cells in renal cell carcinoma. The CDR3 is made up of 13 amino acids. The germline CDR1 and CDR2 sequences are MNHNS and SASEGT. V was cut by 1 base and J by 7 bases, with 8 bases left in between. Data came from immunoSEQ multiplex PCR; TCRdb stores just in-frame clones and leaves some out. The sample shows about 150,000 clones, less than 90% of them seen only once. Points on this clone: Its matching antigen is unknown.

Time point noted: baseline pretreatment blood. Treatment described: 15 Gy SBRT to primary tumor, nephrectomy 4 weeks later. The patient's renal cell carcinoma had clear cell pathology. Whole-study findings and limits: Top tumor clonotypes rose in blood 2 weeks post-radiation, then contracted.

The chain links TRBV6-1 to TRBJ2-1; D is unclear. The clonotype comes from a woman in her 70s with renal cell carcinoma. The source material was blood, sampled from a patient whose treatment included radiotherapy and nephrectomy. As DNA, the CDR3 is TGTGCCAGCAGTGAAGAGGGATTTAATGAGCAGTTCTTC. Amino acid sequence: CASSEEGFNEQFF.